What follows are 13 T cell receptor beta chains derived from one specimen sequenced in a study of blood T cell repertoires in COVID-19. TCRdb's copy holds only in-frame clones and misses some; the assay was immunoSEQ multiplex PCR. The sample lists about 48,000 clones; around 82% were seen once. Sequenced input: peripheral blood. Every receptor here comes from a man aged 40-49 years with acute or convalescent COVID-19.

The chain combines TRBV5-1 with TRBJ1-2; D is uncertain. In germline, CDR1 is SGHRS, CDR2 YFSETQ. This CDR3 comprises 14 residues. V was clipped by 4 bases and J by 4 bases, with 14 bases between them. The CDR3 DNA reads TGCGCCAGCAGCCCAGAGGGTGGTGGCTATGGCTACACCTTC. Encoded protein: CASSPEGGGYGYTF.

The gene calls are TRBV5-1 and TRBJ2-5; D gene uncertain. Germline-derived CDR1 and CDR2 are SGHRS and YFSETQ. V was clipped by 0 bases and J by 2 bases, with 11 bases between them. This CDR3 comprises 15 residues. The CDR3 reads CASSLGLDQQETQYF. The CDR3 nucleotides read TGCGCCAGCAGCTTGGGACTCGACCAACAAGAGACCCAGTACTTC.

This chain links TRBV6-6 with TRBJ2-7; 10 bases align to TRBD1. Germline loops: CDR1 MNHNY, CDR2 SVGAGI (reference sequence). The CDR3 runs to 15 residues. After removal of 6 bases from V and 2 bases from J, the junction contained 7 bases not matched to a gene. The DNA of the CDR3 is TGTGCCAGCAGCCACACCGACAGGGGGCCCTACGAGCAGTACTTC. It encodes CASSHTDRGPYEQYF.

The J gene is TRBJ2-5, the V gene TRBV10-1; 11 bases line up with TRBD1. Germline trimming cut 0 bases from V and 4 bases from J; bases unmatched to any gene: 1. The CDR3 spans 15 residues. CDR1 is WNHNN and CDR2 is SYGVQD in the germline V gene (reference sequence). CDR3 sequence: CASSESGTGGETQYF. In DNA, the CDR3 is TGCGCCAGCAGTGAGTCAGGGACAGGGGGAGAGACCCAGTACTTC.

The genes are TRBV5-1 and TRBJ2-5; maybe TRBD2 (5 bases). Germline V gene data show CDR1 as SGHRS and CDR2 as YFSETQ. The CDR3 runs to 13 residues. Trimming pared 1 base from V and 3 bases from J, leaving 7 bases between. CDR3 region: CASSLFGEETQYF. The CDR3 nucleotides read TGCGCCAGCAGCTTGTTCGGGGAAGAGACCCAGTACTTC.

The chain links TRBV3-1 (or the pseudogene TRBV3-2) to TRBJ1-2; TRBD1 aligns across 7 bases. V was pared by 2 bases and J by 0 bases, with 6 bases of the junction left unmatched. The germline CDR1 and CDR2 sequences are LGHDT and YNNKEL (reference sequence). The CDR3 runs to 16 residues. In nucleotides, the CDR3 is TGTGCCAGCAGCCAACGCGGCGGACAGGCTAACTATGGCTACACCTTC. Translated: CASSQRGGQANYGYTF.

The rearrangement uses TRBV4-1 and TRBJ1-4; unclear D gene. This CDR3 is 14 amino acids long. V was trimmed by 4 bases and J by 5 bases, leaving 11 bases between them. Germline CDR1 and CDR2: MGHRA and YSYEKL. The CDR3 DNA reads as TGCGCCAGCAGCCCGCCCTCCAGGAATGAAAAACTGTTTTTT. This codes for CASSPPSRNEKLFF.

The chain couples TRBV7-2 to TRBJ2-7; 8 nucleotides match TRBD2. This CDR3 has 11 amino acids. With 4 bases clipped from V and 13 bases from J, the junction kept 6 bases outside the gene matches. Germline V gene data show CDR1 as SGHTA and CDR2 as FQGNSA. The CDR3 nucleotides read TGTGCCAGCAGCTCTGGACTAGCTTCATACTTC. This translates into CASSSGLASYF.

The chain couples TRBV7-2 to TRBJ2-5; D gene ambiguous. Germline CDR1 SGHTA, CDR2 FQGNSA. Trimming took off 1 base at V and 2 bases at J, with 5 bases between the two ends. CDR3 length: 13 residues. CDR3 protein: CASSLERQETQYF. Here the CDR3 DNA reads TGTGCCAGCAGCTTAGAGAGGCAAGAGACCCAGTACTTC.

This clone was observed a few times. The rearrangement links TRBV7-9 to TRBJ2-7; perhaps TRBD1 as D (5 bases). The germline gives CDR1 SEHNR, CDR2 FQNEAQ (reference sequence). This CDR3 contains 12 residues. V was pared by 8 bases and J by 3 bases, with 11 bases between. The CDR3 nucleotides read TGTGCCAGCGGGCAGGGAAACTACGAGCAGTACTTC. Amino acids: CASGQGNYEQYF.

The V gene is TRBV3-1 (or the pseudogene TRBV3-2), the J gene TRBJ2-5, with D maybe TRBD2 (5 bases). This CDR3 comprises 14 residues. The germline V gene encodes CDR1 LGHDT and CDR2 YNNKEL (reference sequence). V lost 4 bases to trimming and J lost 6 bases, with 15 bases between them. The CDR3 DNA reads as TGTGCCAGCAGCCCCCCTGGCGGCGGGCAGACCCAGTACTTC. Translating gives CASSPPGGGQTQYF.

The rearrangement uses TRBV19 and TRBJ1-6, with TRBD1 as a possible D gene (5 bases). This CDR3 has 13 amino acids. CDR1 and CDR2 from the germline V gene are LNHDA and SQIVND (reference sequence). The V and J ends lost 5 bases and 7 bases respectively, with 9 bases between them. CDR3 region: CASSRGSNSPLHF. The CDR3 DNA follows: TGTGCCAGTAGTCGGGGGTCCAATTCACCCCTCCACTTT. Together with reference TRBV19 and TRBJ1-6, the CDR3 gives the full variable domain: DGGITQSPKYLFRKEGQNVTLSCEQNLNHDAMYWYRQDPGQGLRLIYYSQIVNDFQKGDIAEGYSVSREKKESFPLTVTSAQKNPTAFYLCASSRGSNSPLHFGNGTRLTVT.

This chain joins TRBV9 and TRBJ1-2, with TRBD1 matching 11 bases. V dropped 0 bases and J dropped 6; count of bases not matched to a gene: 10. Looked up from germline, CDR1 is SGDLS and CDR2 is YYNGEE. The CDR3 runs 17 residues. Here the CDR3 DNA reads TGTGCCAGCAGCGTAGCCCCAACCGGGACAGGGGGGCATGGCTACACCTTC. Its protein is CASSVAPTGTGGHGYTF.